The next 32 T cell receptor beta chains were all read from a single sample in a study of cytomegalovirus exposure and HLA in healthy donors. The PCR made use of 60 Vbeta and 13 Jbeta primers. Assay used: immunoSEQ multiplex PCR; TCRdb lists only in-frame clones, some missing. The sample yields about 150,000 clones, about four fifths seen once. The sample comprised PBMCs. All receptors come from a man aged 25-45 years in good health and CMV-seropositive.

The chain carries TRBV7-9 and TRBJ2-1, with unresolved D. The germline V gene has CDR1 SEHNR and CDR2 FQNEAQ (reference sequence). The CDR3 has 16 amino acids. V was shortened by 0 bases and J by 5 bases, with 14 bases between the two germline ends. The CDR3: CASSLAGGAFHNEQFF. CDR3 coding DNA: TGTGCCAGCAGCTTAGCAGGCGGTGCATTCCACAATGAGCAGTTCTTC.

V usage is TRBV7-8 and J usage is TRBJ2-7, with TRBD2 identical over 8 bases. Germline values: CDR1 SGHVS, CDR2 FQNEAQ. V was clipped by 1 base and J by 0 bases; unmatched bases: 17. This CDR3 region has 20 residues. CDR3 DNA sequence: TGTGCCAGCAGCTTAGTTATAGCGGGGCAAACCGTAGCGAGCTCCTACGAGCAGTACTTC. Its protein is CASSLVIAGQTVASSYEQYF.

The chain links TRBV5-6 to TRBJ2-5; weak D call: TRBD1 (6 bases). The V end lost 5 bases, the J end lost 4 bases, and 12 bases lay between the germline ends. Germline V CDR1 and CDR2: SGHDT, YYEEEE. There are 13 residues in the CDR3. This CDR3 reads CASSKDRTETQYF. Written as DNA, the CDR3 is TGTGCCAGCAGTAAAGACAGGACAGAGACCCAGTACTTC.

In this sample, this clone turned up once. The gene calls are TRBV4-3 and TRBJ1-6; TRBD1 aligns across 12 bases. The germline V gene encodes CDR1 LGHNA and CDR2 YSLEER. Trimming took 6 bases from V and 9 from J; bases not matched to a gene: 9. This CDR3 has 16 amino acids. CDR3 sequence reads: CASSAGTGGFGSPLHF. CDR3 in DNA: TGCGCCAGCAGTGCCGGGACAGGGGGCTTCGGTTCACCCCTCCACTTT.

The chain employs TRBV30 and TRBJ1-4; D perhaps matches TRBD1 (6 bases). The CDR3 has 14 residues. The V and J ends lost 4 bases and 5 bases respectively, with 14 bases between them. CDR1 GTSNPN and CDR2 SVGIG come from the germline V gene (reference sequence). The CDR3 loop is CAWTVGQGNEKLFF. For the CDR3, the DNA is TGTGCCTGGACCGTGGGGCAGGGGAATGAAAAACTGTTTTTT.

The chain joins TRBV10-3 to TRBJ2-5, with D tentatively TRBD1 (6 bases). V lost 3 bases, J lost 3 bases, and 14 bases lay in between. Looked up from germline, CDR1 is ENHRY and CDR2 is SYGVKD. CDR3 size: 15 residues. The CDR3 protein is CAISDGQGSEETQYF. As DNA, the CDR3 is TGTGCCATCAGTGACGGGCAGGGGTCAGAAGAGACCCAGTACTTC.

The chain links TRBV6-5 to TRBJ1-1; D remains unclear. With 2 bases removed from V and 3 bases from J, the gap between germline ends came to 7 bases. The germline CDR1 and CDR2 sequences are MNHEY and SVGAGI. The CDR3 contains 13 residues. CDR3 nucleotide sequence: TGTGCCAGCAGTTACGGAGGGTACACTGAAGCTTTCTTT. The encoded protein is CASSYGGYTEAFF.

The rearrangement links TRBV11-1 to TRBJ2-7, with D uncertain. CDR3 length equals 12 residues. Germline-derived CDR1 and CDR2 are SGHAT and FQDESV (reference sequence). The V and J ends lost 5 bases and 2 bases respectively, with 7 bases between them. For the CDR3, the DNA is TGTGCCAGCAGCCCAGAAACCTACGAGCAGTACTTC. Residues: CASSPETYEQYF. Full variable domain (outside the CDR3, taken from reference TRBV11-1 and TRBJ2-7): EAEVAQSPRYKITEKSQAVAFWCDPISGHATLYWYRQILGQGPELLVQFQDESVVDDSQLPKDRFSAERLKGVDSTLKIQPAELGDSAMYLCASSPETYEQYFGPGTRLTVT.

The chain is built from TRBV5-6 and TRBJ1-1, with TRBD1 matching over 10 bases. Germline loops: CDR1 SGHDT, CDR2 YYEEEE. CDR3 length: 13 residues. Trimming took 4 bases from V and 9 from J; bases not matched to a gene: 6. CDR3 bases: TGTGCCAGCAGCCCGGGACAGGGGAGGCAAGCTTTCTTT. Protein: CASSPGQGRQAFF.

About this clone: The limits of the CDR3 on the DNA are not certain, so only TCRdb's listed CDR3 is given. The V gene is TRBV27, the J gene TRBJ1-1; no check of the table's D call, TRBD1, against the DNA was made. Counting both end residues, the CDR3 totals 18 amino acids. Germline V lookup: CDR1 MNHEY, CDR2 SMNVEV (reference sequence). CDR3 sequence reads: CASSFGPGGIIMNTEAFF.

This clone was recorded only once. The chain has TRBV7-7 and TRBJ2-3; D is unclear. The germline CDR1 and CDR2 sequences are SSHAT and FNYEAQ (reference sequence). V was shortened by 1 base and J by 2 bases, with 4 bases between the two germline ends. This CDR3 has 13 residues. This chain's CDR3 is CASSLGPTDTQYF. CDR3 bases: TGTGCCAGCAGCTTAGGGCCCACAGATACGCAGTATTTT.

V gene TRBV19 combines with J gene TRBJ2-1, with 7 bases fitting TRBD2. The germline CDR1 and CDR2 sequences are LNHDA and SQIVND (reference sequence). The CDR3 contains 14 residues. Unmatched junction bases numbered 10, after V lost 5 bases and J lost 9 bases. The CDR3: CASSDPGLLVEQFF. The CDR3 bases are TGTGCCAGTAGTGACCCGGGACTACTGGTTGAGCAGTTCTTC.

CDR3 DNA sequence: TGTGCCATCAGGGGACTAAACCCCACAGATGCCAAAAACATTCAGTACTTC. This codes for CAIRGLNPTDAKNIQYF. The V gene is TRBV10-3, the J gene TRBJ2-4; TRBD2 agrees at 7 bases. The CDR3 covers 17 residues. The ends lost 6 bases at V and 1 base at J; junction bases unmatched: 12. Germline loops: CDR1 ENHRY, CDR2 SYGVKD.

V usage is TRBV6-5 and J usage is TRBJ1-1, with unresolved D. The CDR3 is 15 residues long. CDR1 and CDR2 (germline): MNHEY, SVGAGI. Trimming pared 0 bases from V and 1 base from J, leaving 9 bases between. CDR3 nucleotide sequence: TGTGCCAGCAGTTACTCGATAGCCCCGAACACTGAAGCTTTCTTT. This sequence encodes CASSYSIAPNTEAFF.

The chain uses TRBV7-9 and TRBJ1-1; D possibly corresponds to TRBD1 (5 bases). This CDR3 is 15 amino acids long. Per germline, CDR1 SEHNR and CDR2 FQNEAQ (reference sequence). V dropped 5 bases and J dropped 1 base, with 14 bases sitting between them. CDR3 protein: CASSLNAGTNTEAFF. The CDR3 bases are TGTGCCAGCAGCCTAAATGCGGGGACGAACACTGAAGCTTTCTTT.

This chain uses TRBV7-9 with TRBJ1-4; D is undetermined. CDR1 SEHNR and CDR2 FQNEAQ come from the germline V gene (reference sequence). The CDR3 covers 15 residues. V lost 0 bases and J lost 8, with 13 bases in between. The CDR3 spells CASSLAGHRNEKLFF. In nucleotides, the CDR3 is TGTGCCAGCAGCTTAGCGGGCCATCGGAACGAAAAACTGTTTTTT.

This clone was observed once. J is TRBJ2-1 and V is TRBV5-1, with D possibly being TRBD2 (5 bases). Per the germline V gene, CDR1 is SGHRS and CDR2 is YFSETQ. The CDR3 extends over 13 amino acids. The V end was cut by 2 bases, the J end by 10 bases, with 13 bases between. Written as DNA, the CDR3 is TGCGCCAGCAGCTTAACTAGGGCTTACGAGCAGTTCTTC. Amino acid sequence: CASSLTRAYEQFF.

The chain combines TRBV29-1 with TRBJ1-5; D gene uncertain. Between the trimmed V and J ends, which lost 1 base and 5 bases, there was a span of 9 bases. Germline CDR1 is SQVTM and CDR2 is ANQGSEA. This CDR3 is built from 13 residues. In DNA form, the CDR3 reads TGCAGCGTTGAAGTAGGCCGGGATCAGCCCCAGCATTTT. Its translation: CSVEVGRDQPQHF. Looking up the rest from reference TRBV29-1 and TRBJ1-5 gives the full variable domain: SAVISQKPSRDICQRGTSLTIQCQVDSQVTMMFWYRQQPGQSLTLIATANQGSEATYESGFVIDKFPISRPNLTFSTLTVSNMSPEDSSIYLCSVEVGRDQPQHFGDGTRLSIL.

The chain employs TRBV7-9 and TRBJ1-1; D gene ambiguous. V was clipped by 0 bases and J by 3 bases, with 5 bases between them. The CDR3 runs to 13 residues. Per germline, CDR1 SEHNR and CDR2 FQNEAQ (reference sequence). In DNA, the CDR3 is TGTGCCAGCAGCTTAGCACCAGACACTGAAGCTTTCTTT. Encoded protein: CASSLAPDTEAFF.

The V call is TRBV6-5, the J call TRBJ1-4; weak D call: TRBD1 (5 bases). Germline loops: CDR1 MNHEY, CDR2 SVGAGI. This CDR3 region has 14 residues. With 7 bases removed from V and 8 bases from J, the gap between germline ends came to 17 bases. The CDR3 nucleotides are TGTGCCAGCACAGACGGGGGGAGAGGGGAAAAACTGTTTTTT. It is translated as CASTDGGRGEKLFF.

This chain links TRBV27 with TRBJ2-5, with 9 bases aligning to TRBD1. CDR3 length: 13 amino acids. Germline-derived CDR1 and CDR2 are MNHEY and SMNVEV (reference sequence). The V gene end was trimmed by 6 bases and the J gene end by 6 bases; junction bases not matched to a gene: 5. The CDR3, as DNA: TGTGCCAGCAGCACAGGGGGCGGGAAGACCCAGTACTTC. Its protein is CASSTGGGKTQYF.

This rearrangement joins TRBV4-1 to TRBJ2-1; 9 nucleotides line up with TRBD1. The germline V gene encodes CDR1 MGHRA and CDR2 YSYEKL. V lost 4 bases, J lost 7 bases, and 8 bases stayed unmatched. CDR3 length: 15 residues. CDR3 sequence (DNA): TGCGCCAGCAGCCTTTACAGGGGGCCTAGGAATGAGCAGTTCTTC. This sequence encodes CASSLYRGPRNEQFF.

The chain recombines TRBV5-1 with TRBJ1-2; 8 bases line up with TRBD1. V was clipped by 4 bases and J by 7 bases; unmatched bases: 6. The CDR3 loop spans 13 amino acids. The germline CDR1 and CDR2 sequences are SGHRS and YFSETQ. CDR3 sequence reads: CASSRTGQAGYTF. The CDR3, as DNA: TGCGCCAGCAGCAGGACAGGGCAGGCTGGCTACACCTTC. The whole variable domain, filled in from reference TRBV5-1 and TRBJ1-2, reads KAGVTQTPRYLIKTRGQQVTLSCSPISGHRSVSWYQQTPGQGLQFLFEYFSETQRNKGNFPGRFSGRQFSNSRSEMNVSTLELGDSALYLCASSRTGQAGYTFGSGTRLTVV.

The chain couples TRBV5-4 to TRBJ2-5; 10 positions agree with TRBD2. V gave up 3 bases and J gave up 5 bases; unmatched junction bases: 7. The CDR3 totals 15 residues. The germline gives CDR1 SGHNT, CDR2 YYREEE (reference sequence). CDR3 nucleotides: TGTGCCAGCAGCTCTACTAGCGGGATTAGGGAGACCCAGTACTTC. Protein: CASSSTSGIRETQYF.

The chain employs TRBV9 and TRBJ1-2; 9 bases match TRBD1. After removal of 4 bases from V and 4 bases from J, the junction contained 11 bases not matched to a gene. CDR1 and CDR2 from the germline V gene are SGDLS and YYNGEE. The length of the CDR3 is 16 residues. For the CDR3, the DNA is TGTGCCAGCAGCATGAACCGGGACAGGGATCTCTATGGCTACACCTTC. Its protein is CASSMNRDRDLYGYTF.

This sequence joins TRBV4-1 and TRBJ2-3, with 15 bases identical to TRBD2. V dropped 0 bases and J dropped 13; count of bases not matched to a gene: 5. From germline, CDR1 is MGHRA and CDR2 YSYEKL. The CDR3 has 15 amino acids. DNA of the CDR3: TGCGCCAGCAGCCAAGAAGGGACTAGCGGGGGGAGTGAGTATTTT. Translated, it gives CASSQEGTSGGSEYF.

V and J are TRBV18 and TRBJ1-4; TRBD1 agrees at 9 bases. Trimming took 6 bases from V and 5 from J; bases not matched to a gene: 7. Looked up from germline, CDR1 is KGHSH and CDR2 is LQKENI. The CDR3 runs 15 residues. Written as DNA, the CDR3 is TGTGCCAGCTCGCCTACCGGGACAGGGAATGAAAAACTGTTTTTT. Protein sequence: CASSPTGTGNEKLFF.

The CDR3 nucleotides read TGTGCCAGTAGTATTTTCACGAGGGAAGCTGAAAAACTGTTTTTT. As protein: CASSIFTREAEKLFF. V usage is TRBV19 and J usage is TRBJ1-4, with D unclear. V lost 3 bases and J lost 7, with 15 bases in between. Germline CDR1 reads LNHDA; CDR2 reads SQIVND (reference sequence). The CDR3 has 15 residues.

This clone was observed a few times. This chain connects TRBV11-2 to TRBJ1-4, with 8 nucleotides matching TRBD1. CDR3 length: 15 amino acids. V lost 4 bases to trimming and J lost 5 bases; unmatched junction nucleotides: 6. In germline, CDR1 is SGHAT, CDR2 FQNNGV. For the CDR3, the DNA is TGTGCCAGCAGCTCACCCGGGACAGGAAATGAAAAACTGTTTTTT. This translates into CASSSPGTGNEKLFF.

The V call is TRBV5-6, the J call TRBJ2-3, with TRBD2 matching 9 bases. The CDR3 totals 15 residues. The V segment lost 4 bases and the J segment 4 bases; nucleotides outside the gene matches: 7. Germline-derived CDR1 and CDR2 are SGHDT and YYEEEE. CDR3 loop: CASSKGLALADTQYF. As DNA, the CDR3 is TGTGCCAGCAGCAAAGGACTAGCGCTTGCAGATACGCAGTATTTT.

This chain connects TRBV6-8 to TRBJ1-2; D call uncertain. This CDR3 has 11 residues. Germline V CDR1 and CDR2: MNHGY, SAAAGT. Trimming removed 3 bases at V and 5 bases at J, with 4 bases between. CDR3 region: CASSYEYGYTF. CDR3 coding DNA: TGTGCCAGCAGTTATGAGTATGGCTACACCTTC.

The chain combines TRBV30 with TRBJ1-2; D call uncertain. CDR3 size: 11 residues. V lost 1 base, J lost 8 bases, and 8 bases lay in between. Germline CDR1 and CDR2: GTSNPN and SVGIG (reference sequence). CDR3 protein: CAWSELSGYTF. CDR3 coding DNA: TGTGCCTGGAGTGAACTCTCGGGCTACACCTTC.